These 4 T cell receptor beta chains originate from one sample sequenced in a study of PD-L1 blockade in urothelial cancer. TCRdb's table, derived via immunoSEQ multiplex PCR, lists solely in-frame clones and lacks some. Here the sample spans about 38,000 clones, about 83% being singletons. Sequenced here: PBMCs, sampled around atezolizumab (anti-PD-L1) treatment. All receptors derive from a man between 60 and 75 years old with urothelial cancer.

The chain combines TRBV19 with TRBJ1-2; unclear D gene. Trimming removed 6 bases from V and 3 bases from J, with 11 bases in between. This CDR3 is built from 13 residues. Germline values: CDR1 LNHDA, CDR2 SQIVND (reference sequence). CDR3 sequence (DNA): TGTGCCAGTAGCAAGGACGGGGACTATGGCTACACCTTC. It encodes CASSKDGDYGYTF.

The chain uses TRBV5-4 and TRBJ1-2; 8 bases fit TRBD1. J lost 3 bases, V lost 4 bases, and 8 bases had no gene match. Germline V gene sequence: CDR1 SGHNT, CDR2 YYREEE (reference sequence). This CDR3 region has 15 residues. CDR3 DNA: TGTGCCAGCAGCCCACGCCAGGGGGCAGACTATGGCTACACCTTC. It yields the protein CASSPRQGADYGYTF.

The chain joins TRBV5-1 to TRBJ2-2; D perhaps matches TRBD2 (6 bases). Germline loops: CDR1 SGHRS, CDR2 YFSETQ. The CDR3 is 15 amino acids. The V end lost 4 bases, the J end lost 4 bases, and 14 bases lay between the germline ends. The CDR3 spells CASSTEGPGTGELFF. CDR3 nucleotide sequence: TGCGCCAGCAGCACGGAGGGGCCGGGCACCGGGGAGCTGTTTTTT. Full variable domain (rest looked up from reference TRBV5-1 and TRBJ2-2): KAGVTQTPRYLIKTRGQQVTLSCSPISGHRSVSWYQQTPGQGLQFLFEYFSETQRNKGNFPGRFSGRQFSNSRSEMNVSTLELGDSALYLCASSTEGPGTGELFFGEGSRLTVL.

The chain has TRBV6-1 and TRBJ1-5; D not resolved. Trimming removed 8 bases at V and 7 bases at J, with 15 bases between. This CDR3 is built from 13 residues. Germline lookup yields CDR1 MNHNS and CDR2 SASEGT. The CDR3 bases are TGTGCCAGCCTGAAGGAGGGATACCAGCCCCAGCATTTT. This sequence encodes CASLKEGYQPQHF.